This TCR beta chain emerged from a study of cytomegalovirus exposure and HLA in healthy donors. Study-wide context: From approximately 170 million T cells, an earlier analysis saw around 120 million unique TCR beta sequences. Overall study findings and caveats: Accurate HLA-A and HLA-B prediction from TCR beta sequences was reported for most subjects. Solely CMV serostatus was available to characterize immune exposure.

The PCR was carried out with 60 Vbeta primers and 13 Jbeta primers. Assay used: immunoSEQ multiplex PCR; TCRdb lists only in-frame clones, some missing. The clone table shows about 130,000 clones, with the ten largest holding approximately 1.7%. Note on this clone: Its antigen remains unidentified.

The specimen was PBMCs. The sequence was collected from a young man in good health and CMV-seronegative.

CDR3 region: CASSPQGGTEAFF. CDR3 sequence (DNA): TGTGCCAGCAGCCCCCAGGGGGGCACTGAAGCTTTCTTT. The chain uses TRBV27 and TRBJ1-1; 7 bases agree with TRBD1. V lost 6 bases to trimming and J lost 4 bases; unmatched junction nucleotides: 5. The CDR3 is 13 residues long. The germline gives CDR1 MNHEY, CDR2 SMNVEV (reference sequence).